This passage covers 12 T cell receptor beta chains from one sample sequenced in a study of blood T cell repertoires in COVID-19. TCRdb keeps only in-frame clones here, not all; method: immunoSEQ multiplex PCR. The data show some 500,000 clones, around 90% seen once. The specimen sequenced was peripheral blood. The receptors were gathered from a woman in her 50s with COVID-19, enrolled during active disease.

The genes are TRBV19 and TRBJ1-2, with 8 bases that match TRBD1. V shed 6 bases, J shed 8 bases, and the junction held 5 bases outside the gene matches. Germline CDR1 LNHDA, CDR2 SQIVND (reference sequence). The CDR3 runs to 12 residues. As DNA, the CDR3 is TGTGCCAGTAGCCAGGGGGCACGGGGCTACACCTTC. Protein sequence: CASSQGARGYTF.

For this clone: An end of the junction does not agree with germline; a read error may underlie this. The gene calls are TRBV30 and TRBJ2-7; possible D gene TRBD2, 6 bases. Germline lookup yields CDR1 GTSNPN and CDR2 SVGIG (reference sequence). CDR3 length: 14 residues. The CDR3 loop is CAWSVGTAVLTGGF. The CDR3 DNA sequence: TGTGCCTGGAGTGTCGGGACGGCCGTCTTGACCGGGGGCTTC.

This clone came up a few times. The rearrangement uses TRBV2 and TRBJ1-2; D not resolved. The germline V gene has CDR1 SNHLY and CDR2 FYNNEI. Trimming left V 1 base short and J 4 bases short, with 13 bases between. The CDR3 consists of 15 residues. The CDR3 loop is CASSEGGFPGYGYTF. CDR3 nucleotides: TGTGCCAGCAGTGAAGGTGGATTTCCGGGCTATGGCTACACCTTC.

The chain couples TRBV7-9 to TRBJ1-2, with TRBD1 identical over 8 bases. The ends lost 7 bases at V and 2 bases at J; junction bases unmatched: 9. The CDR3 covers 15 residues. In germline, CDR1 is SEHNR, CDR2 FQNEAQ (reference sequence). The CDR3 coding sequence is TGTGCCAGCACCGTCGACAGGGGTGAAAACTATGGCTACACCTTC. Residues: CASTVDRGENYGYTF.

In the case of this clone: Other DNA sequences in this sample translate to the same CDR3. V usage is TRBV28 and J usage is TRBJ1-4, with TRBD1 identical over 9 bases. This CDR3 spans 15 amino acids. The germline gives CDR1 MDHEN, CDR2 SYDVKM. Trimming at V came to 4 bases and at J to 5 bases, leaving 5 bases not matched to a gene. In nucleotides, the CDR3 is TGTGCCAGCAGTTCGGGGGACAGGGCGAATGAAAAACTGTTTTTT. Translating gives CASSSGDRANEKLFF.

The gene calls are TRBV24-1 and TRBJ1-5; the match to TRBD1 covers 9 bases. The ends lost 7 bases at V and 7 bases at J; junction bases unmatched: 7. The germline V gene encodes CDR1 KGHDR and CDR2 SFDVKD. There are 14 residues in the CDR3. The CDR3 loop is CATSGTGYSQPQHF. CDR3 nucleotide sequence: TGTGCCACCAGCGGGACAGGGTATTCCCAGCCCCAGCATTTT.

This clone has more than one count but fewer than ten. The chain joins TRBV10-1 to TRBJ2-7, with 9 bases lining up with TRBD1. V shed 5 bases and J 5 bases; nucleotides not matched to a gene: 4. The CDR3 runs 13 residues. Germline V gene sequence: CDR1 WNHNN, CDR2 SYGVQD (reference sequence). The CDR3 DNA sequence: TGCGCCAGCAGTAGGGACAGGGTCCACGAGCAGTACTTC. Protein: CASSRDRVHEQYF.

V is TRBV3-1 (or the pseudogene TRBV3-2) and J is TRBJ1-5; TRBD1 aligns across 9 bases. The trim removed 4 bases at V and 6 bases at J, leaving 4 bases unmatched. Germline values: CDR1 LGHDT, CDR2 YNNKEL (reference sequence). The CDR3 sequence is 14 residues long. CDR3 amino acids: CASSPGTGIQPQHF. As DNA, the CDR3 is TGTGCCAGCAGCCCCGGGACAGGGATTCAGCCCCAGCATTTT.

V and J are TRBV30 and TRBJ2-7; D is unclear. Trimming pared 0 bases from V and 3 bases from J, leaving 6 bases between. CDR3 length: 12 residues. Germline V CDR1 and CDR2: GTSNPN, SVGIG (reference sequence). CDR3 in DNA: TGTGCCTGGAGTGTTTATATCTACGAGCAGTACTTC. Its protein product is CAWSVYIYEQYF.

Of note for this clone: Other DNA sequences from this sample encode an identical CDR3 as well. The rearrangement uses TRBV5-1 and TRBJ1-1; 9 nucleotides match TRBD1. The CDR3 extends over 13 amino acids. V dropped 0 bases and J dropped 6; count of bases not matched to a gene: 0. Germline lookup yields CDR1 SGHRS and CDR2 YFSETQ. CDR3 nucleotide sequence: TGCGCCAGCAGCTTGGGACAGGGGGCTGAAGCTTTCTTT. It translates to CASSLGQGAEAFF.

The chain is built from TRBV7-6 and TRBJ1-2; TRBD1 matches 11 bases. Unmatched junction bases numbered 5, after V lost 1 base and J lost 4 bases. Germline lookup yields CDR1 SGHVS and CDR2 FNYEAQ. CDR3 length equals 16 residues. In nucleotides, the CDR3 is TGTGCCAGCAGCTTAGGAGGGACAGGGGGATCCTATGGCTACACCTTC. Translation gives CASSLGGTGGSYGYTF. Using reference TRBV7-6 and TRBJ1-2 for the parts outside the CDR3, the full variable domain is GAGVSQSPRYKVTKRGQDVALRCDPISGHVSLYWYRQALGQGPEFLTYFNYEAQQDKSGLPNDRFSAERPEGSISTLTIQRTEQRDSAMYRCASSLGGTGGSYGYTFGSGTRLTVV.

V usage is TRBV7-2 and J usage is TRBJ2-7; D unresolved. CDR1 is SGHTA and CDR2 is FQGNSA in the germline V gene. The CDR3 covers 14 residues. Between the trimmed V and J ends, which lost 5 bases and 1 base, there was a span of 12 bases. CDR3 coding DNA: TGTGCCAGCAGCCAAAAGGCGGTTTCCTACGAGCAGTACTTC. It translates to CASSQKAVSYEQYF.